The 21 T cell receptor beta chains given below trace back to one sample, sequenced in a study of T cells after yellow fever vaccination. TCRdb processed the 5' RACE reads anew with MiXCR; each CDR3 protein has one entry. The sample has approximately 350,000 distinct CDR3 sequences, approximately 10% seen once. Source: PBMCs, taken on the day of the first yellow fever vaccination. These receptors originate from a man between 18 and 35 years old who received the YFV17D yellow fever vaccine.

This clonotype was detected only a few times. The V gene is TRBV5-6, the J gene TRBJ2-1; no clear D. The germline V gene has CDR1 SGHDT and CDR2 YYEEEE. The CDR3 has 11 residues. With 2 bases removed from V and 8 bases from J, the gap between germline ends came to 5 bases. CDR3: CASSLLDEQFF. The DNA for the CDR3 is TGTGCCAGCAGCTTATTGGATGAGCAGTTCTTC.

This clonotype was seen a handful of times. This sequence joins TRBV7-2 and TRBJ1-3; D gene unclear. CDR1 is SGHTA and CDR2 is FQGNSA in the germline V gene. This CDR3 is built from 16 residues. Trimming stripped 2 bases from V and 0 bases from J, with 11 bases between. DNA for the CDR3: TGTGCCAGCAGCTTAATGGGTGGAGGCTCTGGAAACACCATATATTTT. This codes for CASSLMGGGSGNTIYF. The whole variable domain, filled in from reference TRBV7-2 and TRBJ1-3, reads GAGVSQSPSNKVTEKGKDVELRCDPISGHTALYWYRQSLGQGLEFLIYFQGNSAPDKSGLPSDRFSAERTGGSVSTLTIQRTQQEDSAVYLCASSLMGGGSGNTIYFGEGSWLTVV.

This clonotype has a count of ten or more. This CDR3 reads CASSSRGGRDTQYF. The CDR3 coding sequence is TGCGCCAGCAGCTCTCGGGGGGGCAGAGATACGCAGTATTTT. The rearrangement links TRBV5-1 to TRBJ2-3; the match to TRBD2 covers 8 bases. With V trimmed by 3 bases and J by 5 bases, 5 bases remained unmatched. From germline, CDR1 is SGHRS and CDR2 YFSETQ. The CDR3 length is 14 residues.

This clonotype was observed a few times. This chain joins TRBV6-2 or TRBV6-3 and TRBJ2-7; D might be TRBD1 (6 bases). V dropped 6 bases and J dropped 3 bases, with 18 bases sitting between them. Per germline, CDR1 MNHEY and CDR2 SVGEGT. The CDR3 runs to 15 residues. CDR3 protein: CASRDHRVKVYEQYF. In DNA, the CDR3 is TGTGCCAGCAGAGATCACAGGGTTAAGGTCTACGAGCAGTACTTC.

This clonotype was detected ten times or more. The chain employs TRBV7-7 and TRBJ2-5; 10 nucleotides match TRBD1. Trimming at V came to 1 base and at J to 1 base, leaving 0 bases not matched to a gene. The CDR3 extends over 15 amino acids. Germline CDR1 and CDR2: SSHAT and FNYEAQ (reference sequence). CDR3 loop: CASSLGTGGQETQYF. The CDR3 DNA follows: TGTGCCAGCAGCTTAGGGACAGGGGGCCAAGAGACCCAGTACTTC.

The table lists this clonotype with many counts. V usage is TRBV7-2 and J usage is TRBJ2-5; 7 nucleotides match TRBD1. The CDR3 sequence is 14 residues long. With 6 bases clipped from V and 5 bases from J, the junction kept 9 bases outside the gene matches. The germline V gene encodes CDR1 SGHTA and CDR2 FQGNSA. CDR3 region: CASRRTTGLETQYF. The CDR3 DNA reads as TGTGCCAGCAGGCGAACGACAGGGTTGGAGACCCAGTACTTC.

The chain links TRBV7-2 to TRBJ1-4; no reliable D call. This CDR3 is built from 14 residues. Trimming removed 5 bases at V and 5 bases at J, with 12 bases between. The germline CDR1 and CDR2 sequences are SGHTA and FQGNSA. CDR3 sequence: CASSPETGNEKLFF. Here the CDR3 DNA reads TGTGCCAGCAGCCCCGAGACGGGGAATGAAAAACTGTTTTTT.

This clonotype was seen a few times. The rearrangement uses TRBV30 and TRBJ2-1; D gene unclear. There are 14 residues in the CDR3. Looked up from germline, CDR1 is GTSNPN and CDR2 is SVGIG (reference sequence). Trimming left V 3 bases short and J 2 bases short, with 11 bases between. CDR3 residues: CAWRSGNAYNEQFF. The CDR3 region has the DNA TGTGCCTGGAGATCAGGTAATGCCTACAATGAGCAGTTCTTC.

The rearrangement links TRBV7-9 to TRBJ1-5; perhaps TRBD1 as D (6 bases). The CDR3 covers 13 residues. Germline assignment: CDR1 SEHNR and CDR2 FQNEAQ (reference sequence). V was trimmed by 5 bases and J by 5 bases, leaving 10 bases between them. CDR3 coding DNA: TGTGCCAGCAGCCCGGCAGGGGATCAGCCCCAGCATTTT. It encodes CASSPAGDQPQHF.

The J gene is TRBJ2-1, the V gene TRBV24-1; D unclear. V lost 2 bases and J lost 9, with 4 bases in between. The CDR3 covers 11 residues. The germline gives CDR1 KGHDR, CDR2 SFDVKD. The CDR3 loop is CATSDSSEQFF. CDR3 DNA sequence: TGTGCCACCAGTGATTCTAGTGAGCAGTTCTTC.

The CDR3 DNA follows: TGCGCCAGCAGAGAGCTTGAGACTGGGGCCAACGTCCTGACTTTC. Protein: CASRELETGANVLTF. V usage is TRBV5-1 and J usage is TRBJ2-6; D unclear. Trimming removed 5 bases at V and 2 bases at J, with 11 bases between. CDR3 length: 15 residues. Germline CDR1 SGHRS, CDR2 YFSETQ.

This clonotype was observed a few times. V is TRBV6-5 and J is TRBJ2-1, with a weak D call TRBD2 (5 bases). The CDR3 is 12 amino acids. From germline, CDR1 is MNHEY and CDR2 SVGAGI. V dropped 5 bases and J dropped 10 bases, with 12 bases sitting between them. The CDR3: CASSRTPGEQFF. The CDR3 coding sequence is TGTGCCAGCAGTCGTACCCCGGGGGAGCAGTTCTTC.

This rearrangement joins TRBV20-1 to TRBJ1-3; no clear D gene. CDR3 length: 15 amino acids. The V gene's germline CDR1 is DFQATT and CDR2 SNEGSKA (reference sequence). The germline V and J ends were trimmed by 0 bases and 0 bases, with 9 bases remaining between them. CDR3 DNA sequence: TGCAGTGCTAGAGAGCCGGGGAGCTCTGGAAACACCATATATTTT. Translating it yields CSAREPGSSGNTIYF.

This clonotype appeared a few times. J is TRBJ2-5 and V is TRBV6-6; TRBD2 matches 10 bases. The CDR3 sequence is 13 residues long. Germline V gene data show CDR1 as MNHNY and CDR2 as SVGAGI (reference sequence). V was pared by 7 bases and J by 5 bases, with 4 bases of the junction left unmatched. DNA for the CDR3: TGTGCCAGCAATCTAGCGGGGGCGGAGACCCAGTACTTC. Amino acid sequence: CASNLAGAETQYF.

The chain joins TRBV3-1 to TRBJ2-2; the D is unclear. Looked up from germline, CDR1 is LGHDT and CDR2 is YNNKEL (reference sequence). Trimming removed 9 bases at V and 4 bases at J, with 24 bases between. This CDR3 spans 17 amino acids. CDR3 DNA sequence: TGTGCCAGACGCCACCGTTTAGTCGTCGGTGGCACCGGGGAGCTGTTTTTT. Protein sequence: CARRHRLVVGGTGELFF.

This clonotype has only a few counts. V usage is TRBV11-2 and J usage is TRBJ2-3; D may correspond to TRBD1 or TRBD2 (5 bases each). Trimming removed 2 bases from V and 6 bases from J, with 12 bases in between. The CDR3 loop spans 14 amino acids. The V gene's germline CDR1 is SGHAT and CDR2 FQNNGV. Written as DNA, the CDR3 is TGTGCCAGCAGCTTAACCCGGGGCGGGGATACGCAGTATTTT. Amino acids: CASSLTRGGDTQYF.

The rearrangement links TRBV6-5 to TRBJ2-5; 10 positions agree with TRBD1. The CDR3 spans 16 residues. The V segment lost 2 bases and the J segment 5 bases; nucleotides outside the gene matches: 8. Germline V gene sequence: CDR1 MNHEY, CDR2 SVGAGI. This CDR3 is CASSYDRDRGWETQYF. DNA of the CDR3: TGTGCCAGCAGTTACGACCGGGACAGGGGATGGGAGACCCAGTACTTC.

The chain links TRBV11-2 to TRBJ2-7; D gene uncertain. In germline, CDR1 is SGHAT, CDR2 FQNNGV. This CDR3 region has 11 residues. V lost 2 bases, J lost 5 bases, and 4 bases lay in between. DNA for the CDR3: TGTGCCAGCAGCTTAAACGACGAGCAGTACGTC. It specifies CASSLNDEQYV.

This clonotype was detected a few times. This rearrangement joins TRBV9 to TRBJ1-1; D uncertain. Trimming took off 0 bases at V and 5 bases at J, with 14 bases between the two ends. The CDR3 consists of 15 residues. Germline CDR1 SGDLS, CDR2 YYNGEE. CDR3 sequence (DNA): TGTGCCAGCAGCGTAGCGAGTTCTCTGGAGACTGAAGCTTTCTTT. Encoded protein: CASSVASSLETEAFF.

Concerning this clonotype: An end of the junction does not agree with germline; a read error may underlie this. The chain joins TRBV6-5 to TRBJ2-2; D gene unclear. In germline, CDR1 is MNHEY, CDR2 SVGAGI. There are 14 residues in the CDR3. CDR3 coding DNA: TGTTCCAGCAGTTACGCGACTCCCACCGGGGAGCTGTTTTTT. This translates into CSSSYATPTGELFF.

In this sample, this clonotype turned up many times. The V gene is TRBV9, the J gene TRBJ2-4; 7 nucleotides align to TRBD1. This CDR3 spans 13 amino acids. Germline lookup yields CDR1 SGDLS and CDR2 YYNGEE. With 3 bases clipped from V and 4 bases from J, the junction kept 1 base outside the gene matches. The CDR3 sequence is CASSATGKNIQYF. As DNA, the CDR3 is TGTGCCAGCAGCGCGACAGGGAAAAACATTCAGTACTTC.